The 14 T cell receptor beta chains below all came from one sample that was sequenced in a study of lymphopenia after photon versus proton radiotherapy. Produced via immunoSEQ multiplex PCR; TCRdb's table is partial and in-frame only. The repertoire holds 53,000 or so clones, with around 88% as singletons. Specimen: peripheral blood, collected from a patient treated with photon-based radiotherapy. The receptors derive from a man between 50 and 59 years old with gastric cancer.

This clone was recorded once. The chain joins TRBV4-3 to TRBJ2-1, with unresolved D. The germline V gene encodes CDR1 LGHNA and CDR2 YSLEER. This CDR3 has 15 residues. V dropped 3 bases and J dropped 0 bases, with 9 bases sitting between them. The CDR3 region has the DNA TGCGCCAGCAGCCAGCGGAACCCCTCCTACAATGAGCAGTTCTTC. Its translation is CASSQRNPSYNEQFF.

This chain joins TRBV9 and TRBJ2-1, with D uncertain. CDR1 is SGDLS and CDR2 is YYNGEE in the germline V gene. V lost 4 bases and J 0 bases, leaving 14 bases between the germline ends. CDR3 length: 16 residues. The CDR3 spells CASSPRLLSSYNEQFF. For the CDR3, the DNA is TGTGCCAGCAGCCCCCGACTCCTAAGCTCCTACAATGAGCAGTTCTTC.

This clone was observed once. This chain links TRBV4-1 with TRBJ1-4; no clear D gene. The V gene's germline CDR1 is MGHRA and CDR2 YSYEKL. The CDR3 runs to 16 residues. The ends were cut back, 0 bases at V and 5 bases at J, with 13 bases in the middle. CDR3 nucleotide sequence: TGCGCCAGCAGCCAAGACCCGTCCGGGTGGAATGAAAAACTGTTTTTT. Its protein is CASSQDPSGWNEKLFF.

The genes are TRBV18 and TRBJ2-2, with TRBD2 identical over 15 bases. Germline CDR1 is KGHSH and CDR2 is LQKENI. This CDR3 comprises 17 residues. After removal of 5 bases from V and 5 bases from J, the junction contained 6 bases not matched to a gene. CDR3 in amino acids: CASSTGLAGGGTGELFF. In DNA form, the CDR3 reads TGTGCCAGCTCAACGGGACTAGCGGGAGGAGGTACCGGGGAGCTGTTTTTT.

The chain combines TRBV27 with TRBJ2-7; TRBD2 matches 8 bases. The ends lost 4 bases at V and 3 bases at J; junction bases unmatched: 5. From germline, CDR1 is MNHEY and CDR2 SMNVEV (reference sequence). The CDR3 is made up of 14 amino acids. CDR3 protein: CASSSVTSGYEQYF. CDR3 nucleotides: TGTGCCAGCAGTTCTGTCACTAGCGGCTACGAGCAGTACTTC.

The J gene is TRBJ1-2, the V gene TRBV5-4, with TRBD1 matching over 7 bases. J gave up 1 base and V 4 bases, and 7 bases lay outside the gene matches. Germline V gene sequence: CDR1 SGHNT, CDR2 YYREEE (reference sequence). This CDR3 has 15 residues. The CDR3 nucleotides read TGTGCCAGCAGCCGGCGGGACAGTGGTAACTATGGCTACACCTTC. Translating gives CASSRRDSGNYGYTF.

The chain couples TRBV19 to TRBJ2-7; 8 nucleotides match TRBD2. The germline V gene has CDR1 LNHDA and CDR2 SQIVND (reference sequence). Trimming at V came to 5 bases and at J to 5 bases, leaving 11 bases not matched to a gene. The CDR3 totals 15 residues. This CDR3 reads CASSSVRGRRDEQYF. For the CDR3, the DNA is TGTGCCAGTAGTTCAGTTCGCGGGAGGCGGGACGAGCAGTACTTC.

The V and J genes are TRBV18 and TRBJ1-1, with D unresolved. This CDR3 spans 15 amino acids. Trimming removed 1 base at V and 5 bases at J, with 14 bases between. The germline CDR1 and CDR2 sequences are KGHSH and LQKENI. The CDR3 spells CASSPRQREGTEAFF. The CDR3 DNA reads TGTGCCAGCTCACCACGGCAGCGAGAGGGAACTGAAGCTTTCTTT.

A single count supports this clone. The rearrangement links TRBV19 to TRBJ1-2, with D unresolved. Trimming pared 3 bases from V and 0 bases from J, leaving 17 bases between. This CDR3 has 17 residues. CDR1 and CDR2 from the germline V gene are LNHDA and SQIVND (reference sequence). DNA of the CDR3: TGTGCCAGTAGTATTAGGCCAGTGGACGGGACTAACTATGGCTACACCTTC. Amino acids: CASSIRPVDGTNYGYTF.

V gene TRBV18 combines with J gene TRBJ2-2, with TRBD1 as a possible D gene (5 bases). Deletions cut 1 base from V and 3 bases from J, with 9 bases between. The CDR3 totals 15 residues. From germline, CDR1 is KGHSH and CDR2 LQKENI. The CDR3 protein is CASSPQTGHTGELFF. For the CDR3, the DNA is TGTGCCAGCTCACCACAAACAGGCCACACCGGGGAGCTGTTTTTT.

This clone was observed a handful of times. The genes are TRBV7-9 and TRBJ2-7, with 9 bases that match TRBD2. V dropped 2 bases and J dropped 7; count of bases not matched to a gene: 6. The germline CDR1 and CDR2 sequences are SEHNR and FQNEAQ (reference sequence). The CDR3 totals 14 residues. The CDR3 loop reads CASSLSGTSREQYF. For the CDR3, the DNA is TGTGCCAGCAGCTTATCAGGGACTAGCCGTGAGCAGTACTTC. Variable domain in full (rest from reference TRBV7-9 and TRBJ2-7): DTGVSQNPRHKITKRGQNVTFRCDPISEHNRLYWYRQTLGQGPEFLTYFQNEAQLEKSRLLSDRFSAERPKGSFSTLEIQRTEQGDSAMYLCASSLSGTSREQYFGPGTRLTVT.

This chain links TRBV11-2 with TRBJ2-7; 9 nucleotides match TRBD1. Germline V gives CDR1 SGHAT, CDR2 FQNNGV. The CDR3 sequence is 17 residues long. J was trimmed by 4 bases and V by 1 base; bases with no gene match: 11. CDR3 loop: CASSLGRWDRDQYEQYF. CDR3 nucleotides: TGTGCCAGCAGCTTAGGCCGCTGGGACAGGGACCAGTACGAGCAGTACTTC. The entire variable domain, with the rest obtained from reference TRBV11-2 and TRBJ2-7, is as follows: EAGVAQSPRYKIIEKRQSVAFWCNPISGHATLYWYQQILGQGPKLLIQFQNNGVVDDSQLPKDRFSAERLKGVDSTLKIQPAKLEDSAVYLCASSLGRWDRDQYEQYFGPGTRLTVT.

The CDR3 reads CASSAGVSNQPQHF. The CDR3, as DNA: TGTGCCAGCAGCGCCGGAGTTAGCAATCAGCCCCAGCATTTT. The chain is built from TRBV7-9 and TRBJ1-5; D is uncertain. CDR3 size: 14 residues. Germline V gene data show CDR1 as SEHNR and CDR2 as FQNEAQ (reference sequence). The V end lost 5 bases, the J end lost 0 bases, and 8 bases lay between the germline ends.

The gene calls are TRBV6-6 and TRBJ2-2, with D unclear. This CDR3 contains 13 residues. Germline CDR1 is MNHNY and CDR2 is SVGAGI (reference sequence). The germline V and J ends were trimmed by 0 bases and 5 bases, with 4 bases remaining between them. This CDR3 reads CASSYSWTGELFF. In nucleotides, the CDR3 is TGTGCCAGCAGTTACTCATGGACCGGGGAGCTGTTTTTT.